A single sample is the source of the 9 T cell receptor beta chains below, sequenced in a study of blood T cells in healthy people across ages. Primers used in a second PCR of roughly 6 to 11 cycles were a sample-barcoded 5' primer and a J-beta primer mix. TCRdb used MiXCR to reprocess the 5' RACE reads, holding one entry per CDR3 protein. Here the sample spans about 2 million distinct CDR3 sequences, 49% being singletons. Material for sequencing was blood. These receptors came from a woman in her forties in good health.

The genes are TRBV27 and TRBJ2-4; the D is unclear. The length of the CDR3 is 14 residues. Germline lookup yields CDR1 MNHEY and CDR2 SMNVEV (reference sequence). With 3 bases removed from V and 2 bases from J, the gap between germline ends came to 8 bases. The chain's CDR3 is CASSFAQTKNIQYF. For the CDR3, the DNA is TGTGCCAGCAGTTTTGCCCAGACCAAAAACATTCAGTACTTC.

CDR3 protein: CASSQGHARTDTQYF. The CDR3, as DNA: TGCGCCAGCAGCCAGGGACACGCACGCACAGATACGCAGTATTTT. This chain connects TRBV5-1 to TRBJ2-3, with D possibly TRBD1 on 6 matching bases. CDR3 length: 15 amino acids. Looked up from germline, CDR1 is SGHRS and CDR2 is YFSETQ. Trimming cost V 4 bases and J 1 base, with 13 bases left between them.

This clonotype has more than one count but fewer than ten. The chain recombines TRBV20-1 with TRBJ2-7; 8 nucleotides align to TRBD2. The length of the CDR3 is 13 residues. V shed 6 bases and J 2 bases; nucleotides not matched to a gene: 6. Looked up from germline, CDR1 is DFQATT and CDR2 is SNEGSKA (reference sequence). This chain's CDR3 is CSALSGAAYEQYF. In DNA form, the CDR3 reads TGCAGTGCCCTTAGCGGGGCGGCCTACGAGCAGTACTTC.

The chain couples TRBV20-1 to TRBJ2-7; tentatively, D is TRBD1 or TRBD2 (5 bases each). This CDR3 has 14 amino acids. The V gene's germline CDR1 is DFQATT and CDR2 SNEGSKA (reference sequence). Trimming stripped 3 bases from V and 7 bases from J, with 19 bases between. CDR3 bases: TGCAGTGCTAGGGGACGGGCGGACCACAATGAGCAGTACTTC. Amino acid sequence: CSARGRADHNEQYF.

V gene TRBV10-3 combines with J gene TRBJ2-1; 9 bases agree with TRBD2. The V gene end was trimmed by 5 bases and the J gene end by 8 bases; junction bases not matched to a gene: 10. This CDR3 has 15 residues. Per germline, CDR1 ENHRY and CDR2 SYGVKD. The CDR3 loop reads CAISTGLAIKDEQFF. DNA for the CDR3: TGTGCCATCAGTACCGGACTAGCGATTAAGGATGAGCAGTTCTTC.

This clonotype has just a few counts. The rearrangement uses TRBV6-2 or TRBV6-3 and TRBJ1-2, with TRBD1 matching 7 bases. The CDR3 is 15 residues long. With 5 bases clipped from V and 6 bases from J, the junction kept 12 bases outside the gene matches. CDR1 and CDR2 from the germline V gene are MNHEY and SVGEGT. CDR3 residues: CASSDRQGFRNGYTF. The CDR3 region has the DNA TGTGCCAGCAGTGATCGACAGGGTTTTCGAAATGGCTACACCTTC.

The V and J genes are TRBV4-1 and TRBJ2-3, with 11 nucleotides matching TRBD2. This CDR3 spans 19 amino acids. With V trimmed by 1 base and J by 2 bases, 11 bases remained unmatched. Germline CDR1 and CDR2: MGHRA and YSYEKL. The chain's CDR3 is CASSQGAKGLAAITDTQYF. As DNA, the CDR3 is TGCGCCAGCAGCCAAGGTGCCAAGGGACTAGCGGCCATCACAGATACGCAGTATTTT.

The chain carries TRBV11-2 and TRBJ1-1; D is undetermined. This CDR3 region has 10 residues. Germline V gene sequence: CDR1 SGHAT, CDR2 FQNNGV. Trimming stripped 5 bases from V and 11 bases from J, with 9 bases between. As DNA, the CDR3 is TGTGCCAGCAGCGGCAACACCGCTTTCTTT. This sequence encodes CASSGNTAFF.

The CDR3 DNA reads TGTGCCAGCAGCGTAGGACATACCCCTACGGAGCAGTACTTC. Translation gives CASSVGHTPTEQYF. The chain is built from TRBV9 and TRBJ2-7, with unresolved D. The germline V gene has CDR1 SGDLS and CDR2 YYNGEE. Trimming cost V 0 bases and J 7 bases, with 14 bases left between them. The CDR3 has 14 amino acids.